A single sample is the source of the 26 T cell receptor beta chains below, sequenced in a study of T cell responses to AZD1222 COVID-19 vaccine. The data were produced by immunoSEQ multiplex PCR, yet TCRdb's version contains in-frame clones alone and is incomplete. The table lists about 96,000 clones, 90% of them singletons. The sequences come from peripheral blood, collected on day 0 of AZD1222 vaccination. These receptor sequences come from an adult in good health.

The DNA for the CDR3 is TGCGCCAGCAGCCAAGATTCGTTAGATAGCGGGAACACCGGGGAGCTGTTTTTT. Translation: CASSQDSLDSGNTGELFF. The chain employs TRBV4-3 and TRBJ2-2, with D maybe TRBD2 (6 bases). The CDR3 has 18 residues. V gave up 0 bases and J gave up 1 base, with 15 bases separating them. Germline V gives CDR1 LGHNA, CDR2 YSLEER.

The J gene is TRBJ2-3, the V gene TRBV4-3; the match to TRBD2 covers 10 bases. V trimming: 4 bases; J trimming: 7 bases; junction bases outside the gene matches: 14. Germline V gene data show CDR1 as LGHNA and CDR2 as YSLEER. This CDR3 is built from 17 residues. The CDR3 DNA reads TGCGCCAGCAGCCTAGAGGAGGCTAGCGGGAGTTTAAATACGCAGTATTTT. Protein: CASSLEEASGSLNTQYF.

This chain links TRBV2 with TRBJ2-7, with TRBD1 identical over 8 bases. The trim removed 8 bases at V and 6 bases at J, leaving 3 bases unmatched. The CDR3 runs 11 residues. Germline V gene lookup returns CDR1 SNHLY and CDR2 FYNNEI. CDR3 sequence: CASQQGVEQYF. The CDR3 DNA follows: TGTGCCAGCCAACAGGGGGTCGAGCAGTACTTC.

This clone was seen only once. The rearrangement uses TRBV21-1 and TRBJ1-5. TRBV21-1 is deemed a pseudogene. The CDR3 covers 13 residues. DNA for the CDR3: TGTGCCAGCAGCAAAAATGCGAACCAGCCCCAGCATTTT. It translates to CASSKNANQPQHF.

The V gene is TRBV6-4, the J gene TRBJ2-7; D is undetermined. The CDR3 runs to 12 residues. Trimming left V 5 bases short and J 6 bases short, with 11 bases between. The germline V gene encodes CDR1 MRHNA and CDR2 SNTAGT. The CDR3 here is CASSSLLGEQYF. CDR3 nucleotide sequence: TGTGCCAGCAGTTCCCTCCTTGGCGAGCAGTACTTC.

This clone was detected a few times. The chain joins TRBV19 to TRBJ2-3; TRBD1 aligns across 9 bases. In germline, CDR1 is LNHDA, CDR2 SQIVND (reference sequence). Losses at the gene ends were 4 bases for V and 3 bases for J; bases not matched to a gene: 8. This CDR3 is 16 amino acids long. The CDR3: CASSRPPGQGTDTQYF. The DNA of the CDR3 is TGTGCCAGTAGTAGACCTCCGGGACAGGGTACAGATACGCAGTATTTT.

The V and J genes are TRBV7-2 and TRBJ2-3; tentatively, D is TRBD1 (6 bases). From germline, CDR1 is SGHTA and CDR2 FQGNSA. The CDR3 is 15 residues long. The V and J ends lost 3 bases and 2 bases respectively, with 12 bases between them. The CDR3 protein is CASSFTGPHTDTQYF. The CDR3 DNA reads TGTGCCAGCAGCTTTACAGGGCCCCACACAGATACGCAGTATTTT.

The chain joins TRBV4-3 to TRBJ2-3, with D possibly being TRBD1 or TRBD2 (5 bases each). V lost 0 bases to trimming and J lost 9 bases, with 16 bases between them. CDR1 and CDR2 (germline): LGHNA, YSLEER. The CDR3 has 15 amino acids. CDR3 in amino acids: CASSQDGDHEETQYF. The CDR3 region has the DNA TGCGCCAGCAGCCAAGACGGGGACCACGAGGAGACGCAGTATTTT.

The V gene is TRBV10-2, the J gene TRBJ2-2, with D maybe TRBD1 (6 bases). V was cut by 3 bases and J by 2 bases, with 13 bases left in between. The CDR3 is 16 amino acids. In germline, CDR1 is WSHSY, CDR2 SAAADI. The CDR3 region is CASSDHGTPNTGELFF. The CDR3, as DNA: TGCGCCAGCAGTGATCACGGGACACCTAACACCGGGGAGCTGTTTTTT.

In this sample, this clone turned up a few times. The rearrangement links TRBV18 to TRBJ2-7, with a possible D match to TRBD1 (6 bases). Trimming pared 5 bases from V and 2 bases from J, leaving 10 bases between. CDR1 is KGHSH and CDR2 is LQKENI in the germline V gene. The CDR3 totals 13 residues. The CDR3 loop reads CASSAGQTYEQYF. In DNA form, the CDR3 reads TGTGCCAGCTCAGCCGGACAGACCTACGAGCAGTACTTC. The full variable domain, its missing parts supplied by reference TRBV18 and TRBJ2-7, is NAGVMQNPRHLVRRRGQEARLRCSPMKGHSHVYWYRQLPEEGLKFMVYLQKENIIDESGMPKERFSAEFPKEGPSILRIQQVVRGDSAAYFCASSAGQTYEQYFGPGTRLTVT.

This chain connects TRBV3-1 (or the pseudogene TRBV3-2) to TRBJ2-7; D remains ambiguous. Germline V gene data show CDR1 as LGHDT and CDR2 as YNNKEL (reference sequence). CDR3 length equals 11 residues. The V gene lost 1 base and the J gene lost 7 bases, with 5 bases spanning the gap. This chain's CDR3 is CASSQAGEQYF. The CDR3 DNA sequence: TGTGCCAGCAGCCAAGCCGGGGAGCAGTACTTC.

The rearrangement uses TRBV7-2 and TRBJ2-7; the D is unclear. The CDR3 runs 13 residues. Germline values: CDR1 SGHTA, CDR2 FQGNSA. Trimming removed 3 bases at V and 2 bases at J, with 8 bases between. The CDR3 loop reads CASSFGQTYEQYF. In DNA, the CDR3 is TGTGCCAGCAGCTTCGGGCAGACCTACGAGCAGTACTTC.

The chain carries TRBV14 and TRBJ1-6, with a weak D call TRBD1 (5 bases). CDR3 size: 14 residues. Germline-derived CDR1 and CDR2 are SGHDN and FVKESK. With 0 bases removed from V and 10 bases from J, the gap between germline ends came to 10 bases. The CDR3 DNA is TGTGCCAGCAGCCAAGATATGCGGGGGTCACCCCTCCACTTT. Encoded protein: CASSQDMRGSPLHF.

The J gene is TRBJ1-6, the V gene TRBV5-4; D uncertain. V was pared by 4 bases and J by 6 bases, with 17 bases between. CDR3 length: 16 amino acids. In germline, CDR1 is SGHNT, CDR2 YYREEE (reference sequence). CDR3 sequence reads: CASSTRTSSSNSPLHF. DNA of the CDR3: TGTGCCAGCAGCACACGGACTTCGAGTTCTAATTCACCCCTCCACTTT.

This sequence joins TRBV27 and TRBJ1-6, with 8 bases lining up with TRBD1. CDR3 size: 15 residues. CDR1 and CDR2 from the germline V gene are MNHEY and SMNVEV (reference sequence). Unmatched junction bases numbered 7, after V lost 5 bases and J lost 7 bases. This CDR3 reads CASSPRDRRNSPLHF. The DNA for the CDR3 is TGTGCCAGCAGTCCCCGGGACAGGCGGAATTCACCCCTCCACTTT.

This chain uses TRBV5-1 with TRBJ2-5; D is ambiguous. This CDR3 is built from 15 residues. V was trimmed by 0 bases and J by 1 base, leaving 10 bases between them. Germline V gene lookup returns CDR1 SGHRS and CDR2 YFSETQ. The CDR3 DNA is TGCGCCAGCAGCTTGGGGACGGTTCCCCAAGAGACCCAGTACTTC. Residues: CASSLGTVPQETQYF.

The chain recombines TRBV5-4 with TRBJ2-7, with 8 bases identical to TRBD2. Losses at the gene ends were 0 bases for V and 4 bases for J; bases not matched to a gene: 3. CDR3 length: 14 amino acids. Germline CDR1 and CDR2: SGHNT and YYREEE (reference sequence). CDR3 loop: CASSLAGGIYEQYF. The CDR3 DNA reads as TGTGCCAGCAGCTTGGCGGGAGGGATTTACGAGCAGTACTTC. Together with reference TRBV5-4 and TRBJ2-7, the CDR3 gives the full variable domain: ETGVTQSPTHLIKTRGQQVTLRCSSQSGHNTVSWYQQALGQGPQFIFQYYREEENGRGNFPPRFSGLQFPNYSSELNVNALELDDSALYLCASSLAGGIYEQYFGPGTRLTVT.

This clone was counted a single time. The V call is TRBV5-8, the J call TRBJ1-1, with TRBD1 matching 8 bases. Trimming at V came to 4 bases and at J to 2 bases, leaving 7 bases not matched to a gene. CDR3 length: 15 residues. The V gene's germline CDR1 is SGHTS and CDR2 YDEGEE. The CDR3 spells CASSTWTGINTEAFF. The CDR3 bases are TGTGCCAGCAGCACCTGGACAGGGATAAACACTGAAGCTTTCTTT.

The chain is built from TRBV28 and TRBJ1-2; D call uncertain. Trimming took 2 bases from V and 5 from J, leaving 12 bases between them. CDR1 and CDR2 from the germline V gene are MDHEN and SYDVKM. This CDR3 comprises 14 residues. CDR3: CASSLIPETYGYTF. The DNA of the CDR3 is TGTGCCAGCAGTTTAATACCGGAAACTTATGGCTACACCTTC.

The chain employs TRBV7-2 and TRBJ2-3, with D possibly TRBD1 on 5 matching bases. Trimming took 1 base from V and 4 from J, leaving 9 bases between them. This CDR3 spans 14 amino acids. In germline, CDR1 is SGHTA, CDR2 FQGNSA. Here the CDR3 DNA reads TGTGCCAGCAGCTTAGTGGCAGGGTCAGATACGCAGTATTTT. This encodes CASSLVAGSDTQYF.

V and J are TRBV30 and TRBJ2-2; maybe TRBD1 (6 bases). This CDR3 is built from 17 residues. Germline CDR1 GTSNPN, CDR2 SVGIG (reference sequence). The V gene lost 2 bases and the J gene lost 2 bases, with 18 bases spanning the gap. The CDR3 nucleotides are TGTGCCTGGAGTTGGCAGGGGAGTAGCATTAACACCGGGGAGCTGTTTTTT. It translates to CAWSWQGSSINTGELFF.

The CDR3 nucleotides are TGTGCCTGGGACAGGGGCGAGCAGTTCTTC. It encodes CAWDRGEQFF. The J gene is TRBJ2-1, the V gene TRBV30, with TRBD1 identical over 8 bases. V lost 5 bases to trimming and J lost 10 bases; unmatched junction nucleotides: 1. This CDR3 region has 10 residues. Germline V gene sequence: CDR1 GTSNPN, CDR2 SVGIG (reference sequence).

CDR3 sequence reads: CATSGDKAETQYF. The CDR3 DNA reads as TGTGCCACCAGTGGTGACAAAGCAGAGACCCAGTACTTC. This chain joins TRBV24-1 and TRBJ2-5; no clear D gene. There are 13 residues in the CDR3. Germline V gene lookup returns CDR1 KGHDR and CDR2 SFDVKD. Between the trimmed V and J ends, which lost 5 bases and 4 bases, there was a span of 10 bases.

The sample holds a few counts of this clone. The chain couples TRBV7-3 to TRBJ2-7, with D possibly TRBD2 on 6 matching bases. The germline CDR1 and CDR2 sequences are SGHTA and FQGTGA. The CDR3 runs to 15 residues. The V and J ends lost 0 bases and 2 bases respectively, with 11 bases between them. For the CDR3, the DNA is TGTGCCAGCAGCTTAACGGGGACTGCCACCTACGAGCAGTACTTC. Translated, it gives CASSLTGTATYEQYF.

For the CDR3, the DNA is TGTGCCTGGAGTGGGACAGCCTACGAGCAGTACTTC. Residues: CAWSGTAYEQYF. The J gene is TRBJ2-7, the V gene TRBV30; perhaps TRBD1 as D (6 bases). CDR1 GTSNPN and CDR2 SVGIG come from the germline V gene (reference sequence). The CDR3 runs to 12 residues. The ends were cut back, 1 base at V and 2 bases at J, with 6 bases in the middle.

This chain connects TRBV7-2 to TRBJ2-7, with D maybe TRBD1 (5 bases). Trimming shortened V by 1 base and J by 3 bases, and 10 bases separated the two germline ends. Germline CDR1 is SGHTA and CDR2 is FQGNSA. The CDR3 runs to 14 residues. CDR3 DNA: TGTGCCAGCAGCTTAGAGGTGGGGCACTACGAGCAGTACTTC. It encodes CASSLEVGHYEQYF.